Shown below are 10 T cell receptor beta chains from a single sample sequenced in a study of vaccination effects on CD4 cells after COVID-19. Before sequencing took place, the ViraFEST assay used viral peptide pools to expand antigen-specific CD4+ T cells. The culture ran for roughly ten days before CD4+ T cells were isolated. Vaccine administered to participants consisted of two doses of either BNT162b2 or mRNA-1273. Antigens for these TCRs are unknown. Clones were read by immunoSEQ multiplex PCR, and TCRdb kept only the in-frame ones, dropping some. The repertoire holds around 25,000 clones, with about 83% as singletons. Here the sequenced sample was CD4+ T cells from PBMCs cultured with HCoV-NL63 spike peptides, taken after COVID-19 vaccination. All receptors come from a human donor who received a COVID-19 vaccine. Some clones in this sample may be carry-over from other donors' samples.

This chain joins TRBV9 and TRBJ1-5; D ambiguous. CDR3 length: 13 residues. Germline loops: CDR1 SGDLS, CDR2 YYNGEE. Trimming removed 4 bases at V and 7 bases at J, with 12 bases between. The CDR3 protein is CASSTLPRQPQHF. The CDR3 DNA reads as TGTGCCAGCAGCACCTTACCCAGGCAGCCCCAGCATTTT.

The rearrangement uses TRBV5-6 and TRBJ1-3, with TRBD1 as a possible D gene (5 bases). Trimming took 0 bases from V and 0 from J, leaving 7 bases between them. Per germline, CDR1 SGHDT and CDR2 YYEEEE. CDR3 size: 15 residues. The CDR3 bases are TGTGCCAGCAGCTTGGACAGGTTCTCTGGAAACACCATATATTTT. Amino acid sequence: CASSLDRFSGNTIYF. Combining the CDR3 with reference TRBV5-6 and TRBJ1-3 gives the whole variable domain DAGVTQSPTHLIKTRGQQVTLRCSPKSGHDTVSWYQQALGQGPQFIFQYYEEEERQRGNFPDRFSGHQFPNYSSELNVNALLLGDSALYLCASSLDRFSGNTIYFGEGSWLTVV.

CDR3 nucleotide sequence: TGTGCCAGCAGCGTTGACAGGGGGTACACAGATACGCAGTATTTT. Translation: CASSVDRGYTDTQYF. The chain employs TRBV7-2 and TRBJ2-3, with 9 bases aligning to TRBD1. Germline CDR1 reads SGHTA; CDR2 reads FQGNSA. This CDR3 comprises 15 residues. V was clipped by 5 bases and J by 2 bases; unmatched bases: 5.

The sample holds a few counts of this clone. The CDR3 region is CASSLRNQPQHF. The DNA of the CDR3 is TGTGCCAGTAGTCTCAGAAATCAGCCCCAGCATTTT. V and J are TRBV19 and TRBJ1-5; D remains unclear. CDR1 LNHDA and CDR2 SQIVND come from the germline V gene (reference sequence). V gave up 5 bases and J gave up 4 bases, with 6 bases separating them. The CDR3 is 12 residues long. The variable domain in full, with the rest retrieved from reference TRBV19 and TRBJ1-5, is DGGITQSPKYLFRKEGQNVTLSCEQNLNHDAMYWYRQDPGQGLRLIYYSQIVNDFQKGDIAEGYSVSREKKESFPLTVTSAQKNPTAFYLCASSLRNQPQHFGDGTRLSIL.

Written as DNA, the CDR3 is TGTGCCAGCAGTTTCCGACTAGCGGGGAGCACCGGGGAGCTGTTTTTT. Protein product: CASSFRLAGSTGELFF. This rearrangement joins TRBV7-2 to TRBJ2-2; TRBD2 matches 11 bases. The germline V gene has CDR1 SGHTA and CDR2 FQGNSA. The CDR3 is made up of 16 amino acids. V lost 6 bases, J lost 4 bases, and 7 bases stayed unmatched.

This chain connects TRBV2 to TRBJ2-7, with 7 bases identical to TRBD1. The length of the CDR3 is 14 residues. The germline V gene encodes CDR1 SNHLY and CDR2 FYNNEI. Trimming removed 7 bases from V and 0 bases from J; junction bases left unmatched: 6. This chain's CDR3 is CASTKEGASYEQYV. CDR3 bases: TGTGCCAGCACTAAAGAGGGGGCCTCCTACGAGCAGTACGTC.

The CDR3: CASRATRDGNEQFF. CDR3 in DNA: TGCGCCAGCAGAGCTACCAGGGATGGCAATGAGCAGTTCTTC. The chain carries TRBV5-1 and TRBJ2-1; D possibly corresponds to TRBD1 (5 bases). Germline values: CDR1 SGHRS, CDR2 YFSETQ. With 5 bases removed from V and 6 bases from J, the gap between germline ends came to 15 bases. CDR3 length: 14 residues.

This clone was detected only a few times. V usage is TRBV30 and J usage is TRBJ1-5; 8 bases align to TRBD1. The CDR3 length is 15 residues. Germline-derived CDR1 and CDR2 are GTSNPN and SVGIG (reference sequence). J lost 0 bases, V lost 3 bases, and 4 bases had no gene match. The CDR3 DNA follows: TGTGCCTGGAGCGCGGGACAGGCTAGCAATCAGCCCCAGCATTTT. The encoded protein is CAWSAGQASNQPQHF.

The chain is built from TRBV19 and TRBJ2-3, with D possibly TRBD1 on 5 matching bases. The germline V and J ends were trimmed by 7 bases and 3 bases, with 11 bases remaining between them. Germline CDR1 and CDR2: LNHDA and SQIVND (reference sequence). The CDR3 sequence is 13 residues long. DNA of the CDR3: TGTGCCAGTACAGGGTTTGCAACAGATACGCAGTATTTT. It is translated as CASTGFATDTQYF.

The chain links TRBV5-1 to TRBJ1-1, with TRBD1 matching over 7 bases. Germline lookup yields CDR1 SGHRS and CDR2 YFSETQ. This CDR3 has 14 residues. The junction had 6 bases not matched to a gene; V was cut back by 6 bases and J by 1 base. The CDR3 nucleotides read TGCGCCAGCAAAATGACAGGGACGAACACTGAAGCTTTCTTT. Amino acids: CASKMTGTNTEAFF.